This T cell receptor (beta chain) was retrieved from a study of CXCR3-negative and CXCR3-positive naive CD8 T cells (dated by TCRdb to about 2019). Concerning the study at large: In total, 130 million to 150 million TRB reads were obtained, or roughly 1.5 +/- 0.3 million reads per library. The diversity and physicochemical repertoire analyses included 11 donors pooled from two independent experiments. Naive subsets from a handful of donors and memory cells from 3 donors were included in the TRBV-TRBJ cluster analysis. Paper-wide results and their limitations: Repertoire diversity was comparably high in both naive subsets but much lower in memory CD8+ T cells. Within the same donor, TRBV-TRBJ usage looked similar between naive CXCR3-negative and CXCR3-positive cells, but memory cells had distinct patterns. Surface CD5, linked to self-reactivity in mice, was comparable between naive subsets; TCR interaction strength was therefore also inferred from TRB CDR3 physicochemical properties. Compared with CXCR3-negative naive cells, CXCR3-positive naive cells had TRB CDR3s with higher hydrophobicity (lower Kidera factor 4), lower energy, and higher strength and volume indices. Because CXCR3 expression was partially decreased after cryopreservation, freshly isolated PBMCs were used for most assays.

The CDR3 runs 15 residues from the cysteine to the phenylalanine. No DNA accompanies this entry. As encoded in the germline V gene, CDR1 is SGHTA while CDR2 is FQGNSA. The data were produced on a NextSeq 550. The Human TCR Profiling Kit (MiLaboratory) was used to make UMI-labeled 5' RACE TRB cDNA libraries. cDNA synthesis used the entire amount of extracted RNA, and PCR amplification then used the entire amount of cDNA produced. Libraries were prepared in parallel with an identical number of PCR cycles. The source study handled its data this way. With a requirement of at least two reads per UMI, MIGEC and MiXCR extracted about 52,000 +/- 9,100 unique UMI-labeled TRB cDNA molecules per library. On average, about 40,000 +/- 10,000 functional in-frame TRB CDR3 nucleotide clonotypes lacking stop codons were found per library. After each sample was downsampled to 5000 UMI-labeled TRB molecules, VDJtools was used to calculate diversity metrics such as normalized Shannon-Wiener and Chao1. For the central five CDR3 residues, VDJtools calculated physicochemical properties weighted by clonotype size, namely interaction energy, strength, volume and Kidera factor 4. The reads were reprocessed in TCRdb, with one entry per CDR3 protein sequence and no accompanying DNA. These V and J calls are TCRdb output, not the study's own analysis. The table for this sample records roughly 110,000 distinct CDR3 sequences. Together, the top ten hold approximately 0.37% of the sample.

On this clonotype itself: Its antigen is unknown.

Each CD8+ T cell subset was flow-sorted in triplicate, with 300,000 cells per subset placed directly into RLT lysis buffer. To exclude memory contaminants, naive CD8+ T cells were stringently defined as CD45RO-CCR7+CD27+CD95-. Standard density gradient centrifugation was used to isolate peripheral blood mononuclear cells from buffy coats. Naive CXCR3-negative and CXCR3-positive CD8+ T cells were flow-sorted on a FACSAria III. Total RNA was extracted from sorted cells using an RNeasy Mini Kit. This receptor was taken from a human donor in good health. Some clones in this sample may be carry-over from other donors' samples. The sequence links TRBV7-2 to TRBJ2-3; TCRdb's D gene call, TRBD2, goes unchecked for lack of DNA. The source material was naive CXCR3+ CD8+ T cells from blood. The cell subset or site label on this specimen signifies: CD45RO-CCR7+CD27+CD95- naive CD8+ T cells expressing CXCR3 (TNR3+). The CDR3 in this case is CASSTPSGGADTQYF.